These T cell receptor beta chains were read from a single sample in a study of cytotoxic CD8 clonotypes in ibrutinib-treated CLL. Assay: immunoSEQ multiplex PCR; the TCRdb copy retains only in-frame clones and omits some. Here the sample spans about 44,000 clones, over 60% being singletons. The sequenced sample was PBMCs, obtained after 12 months of ibrutinib treatment. All receptors come from a human donor with chronic lymphocytic leukemia. CDR3s include the opening cysteine and the closing phenylalanine or tryptophan. A D gene is named only where the DNA matches it firmly. Size is omitted from some rows. Given values are once, few, many or a class for expanded clones.

j_gene | abundance | v_gene | d_gene | CDR3aa | CDR3nt
TRBJ2-2 | . | TRBV11-2 | TRBD1 | CASSLRRGLTGELFF | TGTGCCAGCAGCTTACGCAGGGGGCTGACCGGGGAGCTGTTTTTT
TRBJ2-1 | . | TRBV15 | . | CATRADSSLYNEQFF | TGTGCCACAAGGGCGGACTCATCCTTATACAATGAGCAGTTCTTC
TRBJ2-3 | . | TRBV11-3 | . | CASSLDNTNTQYF | TGTGCCAGCAGCTTAGACAATACCAATACGCAGTATTTT
TRBJ2-1 | . | TRBV5-4 | . | CASSLGTAMNEQFF | TGTGCCAGCAGCCTGGGGACTGCCATGAATGAGCAGTTCTTC
TRBJ2-7 | . | TRBV28 | . | CASSRGIYEQYF | TGTGCCAGCAGCCGTGGGATTTACGAGCAGTACTTC
TRBJ1-2 | . | TRBV6-6 | TRBD1 | CASSQSTGREWGYTF | TGTGCCAGCAGTCAGTCGACAGGGCGTGAATGGGGCTACACCTTC
TRBJ2-1 | . | TRBV5-1 | TRBD2 | CASSLAGGSISEQFF | TGCGCCAGCAGCTTGGCGGGCGGGAGCATCTCTGAGCAGTTCTTC
TRBJ2-7 | . | TRBV2 | . | CASSEIWGSREQYF | TGTGCCAGCAGTGAAATATGGGGAAGTCGGGAGCAGTACTTC
TRBJ2-7 | . | TRBV30 | . | CAWSAGTGAGTYEQYF | TGTGCCTGGAGCGCGGGGACCGGGGCAGGTACCTACGAGCAGTACTTC
TRBJ1-2 | . | TRBV5-3 | . | CARSLAGGKELICGYTF | TGTGCCAGAAGCTTGGCTGGAGGGAAGGAACTGATATGTGGCTACACCTTC
TRBJ2-3 | few | TRBV19 | TRBD2 | CASSIAAGGTDTQYF | TGTGCCAGTAGTATTGCCGCGGGGGGCACAGATACGCAGTATTTT
TRBJ2-7 | once | TRBV30 | TRBD2 | CAWMGGYEQYF | TGTGCCTGGATGGGGGGGTACGAGCAGTACTTC
TRBJ1-5 | . | TRBV7-3 | . | CASSLDSNQPQHF | TGTGCCAGCAGCTTGGATAGCAATCAGCCCCAGCATTTT
TRBJ2-7 | . | TRBV5-1 | TRBD2 | CASSLASGGSYEQYF | TGCGCCAGCAGCTTGGCCTCGGGCGGGAGCTACGAGCAGTACTTC
TRBJ1-5 | . | TRBV29-1 | . | CSVAGGAGDQPQHF | TGCAGCGTGGCCGGTGGGGCAGGGGATCAGCCCCAGCATTTT
TRBJ1-1 | . | TRBV5-1 | . | CASSPGTLNTEAFF | TGCGCCAGCAGCCCCGGCACCCTGAACACTGAAGCTTTCTTT
TRBJ2-2 | . | TRBV29-1 | TRBD2 | CSLRTSIAGELFF | TGCAGCCTACGGACTAGCATTGCCGGGGAGCTGTTTTTT
TRBJ2-5 | few | TRBV10-1 | . | CASSELGKETQYF | TGCGCCAGCAGTGAGCTAGGAAAAGAGACCCAGTACTTC
TRBJ2-1 | . | TRBV7-2 | . | CASSQDGPGRNEQFF | TGCGCCAGCAGCCAAGATGGGCCGGGACGCAATGAGCAGTTCTTC
TRBJ2-7 | . | TRBV30 | . | CAWSVPGENSYEQYF | TGTGCCTGGAGTGTACCGGGAGAGAACTCCTACGAGCAGTACTTC